The present T cell receptor beta chain was sequenced within a study of blood T cell repertoires in COVID-19. As for the study in general: The cDNA or gDNA used as material had been derived from T cells, B-cell-depleted T cells, or PBMCs.

This clone appeared a few times. Using immunoSEQ multiplex PCR, the repertoire was profiled, and TCRdb retains in-frame clones only, with some absent. The sample consists of roughly 43,000 clones, around 90% of them appearing once. The material sequenced was peripheral blood. The clonotype originates from a man in his fifties with active COVID-19.

In DNA form, the CDR3 reads TGCGCCAGCCCTATAATTACTGGCGGGGGACCCCAAGAGACCCAGTACTTC. Its protein product is CASPIITGGGPQETQYF. The J gene is TRBJ2-5, the V gene TRBV10-1, with 7 bases fitting TRBD2. With 8 bases clipped from V and 1 base from J, the junction kept 16 bases outside the gene matches. The CDR3 loop spans 17 amino acids. Germline V lookup: CDR1 WNHNN, CDR2 SYGVQD (reference sequence).